What follows are 22 T cell receptor beta chains derived from one specimen sequenced in a study of shared clonotypes between healthy human individuals. Here immunoSEQ multiplex PCR was the method, and the copy in TCRdb shows in-frame clones only, minus some. The sample includes some 2,500,000 clones, roughly 92% of them seen just once. What was sequenced was naive CD4+ T cells from PBMCs. Subset defined: CD45RA+ positively selected. The receptors were sampled from a man younger than 35 in good health. Some clones in this sample may be carry-over from other donors' samples.

The chain uses TRBV4-1 and TRBJ2-3; the D gene is possibly TRBD1 (6 bases). The CDR3 covers 15 residues. V shed 1 base and J shed 4 bases, with 12 bases lying between them. Per the germline V gene, CDR1 is MGHRA and CDR2 is YSYEKL. Here the CDR3 reads CASSQAGVGPDTQYF. The CDR3 DNA reads as TGCGCCAGCAGCCAAGCAGGGGTGGGGCCAGATACGCAGTATTTT.

Remarks on this clone: The sample contains more than one DNA sequence encoding this CDR3. J is TRBJ2-5 and V is TRBV5-1; D is perhaps TRBD1 (6 bases). From germline, CDR1 is SGHRS and CDR2 YFSETQ. Trimming removed 0 bases at V and 0 bases at J, with 12 bases between. This CDR3 comprises 16 residues. The DNA for the CDR3 is TGCGCCAGCAGCTTGGGGGGAACAGGGTACCAAGAGACCCAGTACTTC. It codes for CASSLGGTGYQETQYF.

The chain employs TRBV28 and TRBJ1-1; the D gene is possibly TRBD1 (5 bases). This CDR3 comprises 17 residues. Germline lookup yields CDR1 MDHEN and CDR2 SYDVKM. Trimming took 7 bases from V and 0 from J, leaving 21 bases between them. The CDR3 DNA follows: TGTGCCAGCACTACCCCCGGCGGGGGAAGGGTGAACACTGAAGCTTTCTTT. It encodes CASTTPGGGRVNTEAFF.

The chain employs TRBV5-6 and TRBJ2-1, with TRBD2 matching 10 bases. Germline V gene lookup returns CDR1 SGHDT and CDR2 YYEEEE. Losses at the gene ends were 1 base for V and 10 bases for J; bases not matched to a gene: 14. The CDR3 loop spans 17 amino acids. DNA of the CDR3: TGTGCCAGCAGCTTGATTAGCGGGAGGCCCCTCAATGAGGAGCAGTTCTTC. This codes for CASSLISGRPLNEEQFF.

This sequence joins TRBV5-6 and TRBJ1-2; the D is unclear. The CDR3 contains 12 residues. V lost 4 bases to trimming and J lost 8 bases, with 12 bases between them. Germline-derived CDR1 and CDR2 are SGHDT and YYEEEE. The CDR3 coding sequence is TGTGCCAGCAGCCCCAGGCTATTGGGCTACACCTTC. It codes for CASSPRLLGYTF.

V gene TRBV6-5 combines with J gene TRBJ2-3; the D is unclear. Trimming took 8 bases from V and 0 from J, leaving 3 bases between them. The CDR3 sequence is 11 residues long. Germline V CDR1 and CDR2: MNHEY, SVGAGI. CDR3 in DNA: TGTGCCAGCGAGAGCACAGATACGCAGTATTTT. Encoded protein: CASESTDTQYF.

The chain combines TRBV28 with TRBJ1-2; TRBD1 matches 8 bases. The CDR3 is 15 amino acids. J gave up 6 bases and V 5 bases, and 11 bases lay outside the gene matches. The germline V gene has CDR1 MDHEN and CDR2 SYDVKM. The CDR3, as DNA: TGTGCCAGCAGTGGAGACTCGGACAGGGTTGATGGCTACACCTTC. This gives the protein CASSGDSDRVDGYTF.

The V and J genes are TRBV19 and TRBJ2-1, with 8 bases aligning to TRBD2. The germline gives CDR1 LNHDA, CDR2 SQIVND (reference sequence). The J segment lost 7 bases and the V segment lost 6 bases, leaving 8 bases of the junction unmatched. The CDR3 is 14 amino acids. In DNA form, the CDR3 reads TGTGCCAGTAGCCTAGGGACTAGTCTGAATGAGCAGTTCTTC. Protein sequence: CASSLGTSLNEQFF.

This chain joins TRBV18 and TRBJ2-3; 9 positions agree with TRBD1. V trimming: 4 bases; J trimming: 2 bases; junction bases outside the gene matches: 7. This CDR3 spans 16 amino acids. In germline, CDR1 is KGHSH, CDR2 LQKENI. For the CDR3, the DNA is TGTGCCAGCTCACTCTTCCGGGACAGGGTCACAGATACGCAGTATTTT. Residues: CASSLFRDRVTDTQYF.

The chain is built from TRBV6-1 and TRBJ2-7, with TRBD2 matching over 7 bases. Unmatched junction bases numbered 9, after V lost 2 bases and J lost 5 bases. Germline loops: CDR1 MNHNS, CDR2 SASEGT. The CDR3 totals 15 residues. DNA of the CDR3: TGTGCCAGCAGTGAATACAGGAGCGGGATAAACGAGCAGTACTTC. This sequence encodes CASSEYRSGINEQYF.

This rearrangement joins TRBV28 to TRBJ2-1; D uncertain. Deletions cut 4 bases from V and 7 bases from J, with 11 bases between. CDR1 MDHEN and CDR2 SYDVKM come from the germline V gene. This CDR3 is 13 amino acids long. The CDR3: CASSSPFVNEQFF. The CDR3 nucleotides are TGTGCCAGCAGTTCCCCGTTCGTAAATGAGCAGTTCTTC.

J is TRBJ1-2 and V is TRBV7-9, with TRBD1 matching 8 bases. The length of the CDR3 is 14 residues. In germline, CDR1 is SEHNR, CDR2 FQNEAQ (reference sequence). J was trimmed by 8 bases and V by 6 bases; bases with no gene match: 11. The CDR3 DNA sequence: TGTGCCAGCAGACCCACAGGGGGGAAGCCAGGCTACACCTTC. Protein sequence: CASRPTGGKPGYTF.

This clone was observed a single time. The V and J genes are TRBV29-1 and TRBJ1-1; D is uncertain. Trimming removed 4 bases from V and 0 bases from J, with 18 bases in between. The germline gives CDR1 SQVTM, CDR2 ANQGSEA. This CDR3 has 16 amino acids. CDR3 region: CSVVIFSGGLNTEAFF. For the CDR3, the DNA is TGCAGCGTTGTAATTTTCTCAGGAGGACTGAACACTGAAGCTTTCTTT.

CDR3 coding DNA: TGTGCCATCAGTGAGTCGAGTCGGGGCAATGAGCAGTTCTTC. Encoded protein: CAISESSRGNEQFF. The genes are TRBV10-3 and TRBJ2-1; perhaps TRBD2 as D (5 bases). Looked up from germline, CDR1 is ENHRY and CDR2 is SYGVKD. Trimming stripped 0 bases from V and 6 bases from J, with 9 bases between. The CDR3 runs to 14 residues.

This chain connects TRBV7-3 to TRBJ2-3, with 9 bases matching TRBD2. V was pared by 6 bases and J by 0 bases, with 13 bases of the junction left unmatched. Germline loops: CDR1 SGHTA, CDR2 FQGTGA. This CDR3 is built from 18 residues. CDR3 sequence reads: CASRREGLADRSTDTQYF. The CDR3 DNA sequence: TGTGCCAGCAGGAGGGAGGGACTAGCTGATAGGAGCACAGATACGCAGTATTTT.

The chain employs TRBV28 and TRBJ2-3; TRBD1 aligns across 7 bases. The CDR3 loop spans 14 amino acids. Germline V CDR1 and CDR2: MDHEN, SYDVKM. The ends lost 7 bases at V and 9 bases at J; junction bases unmatched: 13. The CDR3 coding sequence is TGTGCCAGCAAGCGACGGGGACAGTTCTTAACGCAGTATTTT. The encoded protein is CASKRRGQFLTQYF.

The gene calls are TRBV7-8 and TRBJ1-1, with 8 bases matching TRBD1. The CDR3 length is 15 residues. CDR1 SGHVS and CDR2 FQNEAQ come from the germline V gene. V lost 5 bases, J lost 5 bases, and 10 bases stayed unmatched. This CDR3 reads CASSAARGLGTEAFF. CDR3 sequence (DNA): TGTGCCAGCAGCGCCGCCAGGGGGCTGGGGACTGAAGCTTTCTTT.

V is TRBV29-1 and J is TRBJ2-3; 9 bases line up with TRBD2. CDR1 is SQVTM, CDR2 ANQGSEA, per germline. Trimming removed 6 bases from V and 0 bases from J; junction bases left unmatched: 7. There are 15 residues in the CDR3. DNA for the CDR3: TGCAGCGTGGGGGTAGCGGGAGTGAGCACAGATACGCAGTATTTT. Protein sequence: CSVGVAGVSTDTQYF.

This clone has only one observation. This rearrangement joins TRBV30 to TRBJ2-1, with D unclear. V was trimmed by 0 bases and J by 10 bases, leaving 10 bases between them. This CDR3 is built from 12 residues. The germline V gene has CDR1 GTSNPN and CDR2 SVGIG (reference sequence). CDR3 nucleotide sequence: TGTGCCTGGAGTGTATTAGTGGACGAGCAGTTCTTC. Residues: CAWSVLVDEQFF.

Comment on this clone: This specimen includes other DNA sequences encoding the same CDR3. The chain uses TRBV5-1 and TRBJ2-1; maybe TRBD1 (5 bases). The CDR3 sequence is 13 residues long. In germline, CDR1 is SGHRS, CDR2 YFSETQ. Deletions cut 4 bases from V and 3 bases from J, with 8 bases between. CDR3 sequence: CASSADSYNEQFF. CDR3 nucleotide sequence: TGCGCCAGCAGCGCAGACAGCTACAATGAGCAGTTCTTC.

V is TRBV5-1 and J is TRBJ2-7; D uncertain. V lost 3 bases to trimming and J lost 4 bases, with 17 bases between them. CDR1 and CDR2 (germline): SGHRS, YFSETQ. The CDR3 consists of 15 residues. CDR3 DNA: TGCGCCAGCAGCTACCTTAAGCCCAGTGGTTACGAGCAGTACTTC. Translating it yields CASSYLKPSGYEQYF.

This clone occurred a few times. The V call is TRBV6-5, the J call TRBJ1-5; D is unclear. The germline gives CDR1 MNHEY, CDR2 SVGAGI. V was pared by 8 bases and J by 1 base, with 9 bases between. This CDR3 contains 13 residues. Written as DNA, the CDR3 is TGTGCCAGCCGCCAGGCGAGCAATCAGCCCCAGCATTTT. Translated: CASRQASNQPQHF.